One and the same sample provided the 18 T cell receptor beta chains below, sequenced in a study of T cell responses to AZD1222 COVID-19 vaccine. Profiled with immunoSEQ multiplex PCR; TCRdb holds only in-frame clones, not every one. The table has 95,000 or so clones, roughly 90% seen once; the top ten hold approximately 2.8%. Sequencing was performed on peripheral blood, taken on day 0 of MenACWY control vaccination. The receptors here all came from an adult in good health.

This chain connects TRBV7-9 to TRBJ2-1; 8 bases agree with TRBD1. Germline V lookup: CDR1 SEHNR, CDR2 FQNEAQ (reference sequence). The CDR3 spans 16 residues. The J segment lost 3 bases and the V segment lost 4 bases, leaving 8 bases of the junction unmatched. The CDR3 nucleotides are TGTGCCAGCAGCTCCCATAGTGGGACAGGCTACAATGAGCAGTTCTTC. Translation gives CASSSHSGTGYNEQFF.

V is TRBV3-1 (or the pseudogene TRBV3-2) and J is TRBJ1-6, with a weak D call TRBD1 (5 bases). Between the trimmed V and J ends, which lost 0 bases and 9 bases, there was a span of 9 bases. The CDR3 is 14 residues long. Looked up from germline, CDR1 is LGHDT and CDR2 is YNNKEL (reference sequence). The DNA for the CDR3 is TGTGCCAGCAGCCAAGAGACAGTAGGTTCACCCCTCCACTTT. It is translated as CASSQETVGSPLHF.

In this sample, this clone turned up once. V gene TRBV2 combines with J gene TRBJ2-5; D is uncertain. Between the trimmed V and J ends, which lost 6 bases and 3 bases, there was a span of 11 bases. Germline-derived CDR1 and CDR2 are SNHLY and FYNNEI. The CDR3 covers 13 residues. CDR3 amino acids: CASRPSNEETQYF. The CDR3 coding sequence is TGTGCCAGCAGGCCCTCTAACGAAGAGACCCAGTACTTC.

This sequence joins TRBV5-1 and TRBJ2-1; D is possibly TRBD2 (5 bases). The germline V and J ends were trimmed by 0 bases and 1 base, with 14 bases remaining between them. CDR3 size: 17 residues. Germline V CDR1 and CDR2: SGHRS, YFSETQ. Here the CDR3 reads CASSLAVIRGSYNEQFF. Here the CDR3 DNA reads TGCGCCAGCAGCTTGGCCGTGATCCGGGGATCCTACAATGAGCAGTTCTTC.

The chain employs TRBV29-1 and TRBJ1-2; D remains unclear. Germline V gene lookup returns CDR1 SQVTM and CDR2 ANQGSEA. V dropped 0 bases and J dropped 8 bases, with 13 bases sitting between them. This CDR3 contains 13 residues. CDR3 amino acids: CSVEEWVLGGYTF. The CDR3 nucleotides are TGCAGCGTTGAAGAATGGGTACTGGGAGGCTACACCTTC.

The rearrangement joins TRBV3-1 (or the pseudogene TRBV3-2) to TRBJ2-7, with 7 bases matching TRBD2. This CDR3 is 13 amino acids long. The germline V gene encodes CDR1 LGHDT and CDR2 YNNKEL (reference sequence). CDR3 bases: TGTGCAGCGGGTAGCGGGCCCTCCTACGAGCAGTACTTC. As protein: CAAGSGPSYEQYF.

This sequence joins TRBV28 and TRBJ1-2; D perhaps matches TRBD1 (5 bases). V was trimmed by 1 base and J by 9 bases, leaving 18 bases between them. Germline V gives CDR1 MDHEN, CDR2 SYDVKM. The CDR3 totals 15 residues. The CDR3: CASSLSLRDRQSYTF. CDR3 in DNA: TGTGCCAGCAGTTTATCTCTCCGGGACCGCCAAAGCTACACCTTC.

The chain couples TRBV6-5 to TRBJ1-6; D call uncertain. The germline V gene encodes CDR1 MNHEY and CDR2 SVGAGI. V was clipped by 8 bases and J by 7 bases, with 12 bases between them. The CDR3 runs 13 residues. The CDR3 DNA is TGTGCCAGCCTGAGGAACGTAAATTCACCCCTCCACTTT. Its protein is CASLRNVNSPLHF.

The genes are TRBV28 and TRBJ2-2, with 10 positions matching TRBD2. The germline gives CDR1 MDHEN, CDR2 SYDVKM. V shed 9 bases and J 6 bases; nucleotides not matched to a gene: 7. CDR3 length: 14 amino acids. CDR3 nucleotides: TGTGCCAGTACAGCGGGGGGGTTCGCCGGGGAGCTGTTTTTT. Its translation: CASTAGGFAGELFF.

J is TRBJ2-7 and V is TRBV4-1, with a possible D match to TRBD2 (6 bases). The V end was cut by 4 bases, the J end by 0 bases, with 10 bases between. In germline, CDR1 is MGHRA, CDR2 YSYEKL. CDR3 length: 14 residues. The CDR3 bases are TGCGCCAGCAGCCCTAGGGACTTCTCCTACGAGCAGTACTTC. Translating gives CASSPRDFSYEQYF.

V and J are TRBV6-1 and TRBJ1-2; no clear D. Germline loops: CDR1 MNHNS, CDR2 SASEGT. The CDR3 runs 16 residues. V gave up 1 base and J gave up 2 bases, with 14 bases separating them. CDR3 DNA: TGTGCCAGCAGTGAAGGGTACTGGGCAGGAAACTATGGCTACACCTTC. Its translation: CASSEGYWAGNYGYTF.

The gene calls are TRBV3-1 (or the pseudogene TRBV3-2) and TRBJ1-4; D is uncertain. Deletions cut 3 bases from V and 7 bases from J, with 18 bases between. Germline values: CDR1 LGHDT, CDR2 YNNKEL (reference sequence). The CDR3 spans 16 residues. The CDR3 sequence: CASSHRRQALREKLFF. CDR3 DNA: TGTGCCAGCAGCCATCGGAGGCAGGCCTTACGTGAAAAACTGTTTTTT.

The V and J genes are TRBV4-3 and TRBJ2-2; 9 nucleotides match TRBD1. Germline CDR1 reads LGHNA; CDR2 reads YSLEER. Germline trimming cut 5 bases from V and 4 bases from J; bases unmatched to any gene: 5. The CDR3 extends over 15 amino acids. The CDR3 coding sequence is TGCGCCAGCAGCACCTACAGGGGGCCCACCGGGGAGCTGTTTTTT. It codes for CASSTYRGPTGELFF.

The chain has TRBV7-9 and TRBJ1-1; no clear D gene. CDR1 and CDR2 (germline): SEHNR, FQNEAQ (reference sequence). The CDR3 is 13 residues long. Trimming left V 4 bases short and J 4 bases short, with 10 bases between. CDR3: CASSSHGPTEAFF. CDR3 bases: TGTGCCAGCAGCTCTCACGGGCCCACTGAAGCTTTCTTT.

The chain has TRBV20-1 and TRBJ1-1; possible D gene TRBD1, 5 bases. This CDR3 is 12 amino acids long. CDR1 and CDR2 from the germline V gene are DFQATT and SNEGSKA (reference sequence). Trimming left V 3 bases short and J 4 bases short, with 9 bases between. The CDR3 DNA reads as TGCAGTGCTAGTAAAACAGGCACTGAAGCTTTCTTT. This codes for CSASKTGTEAFF.

V and J are TRBV5-4 and TRBJ1-1; 7 bases agree with TRBD1. Germline CDR1 and CDR2: SGHNT and YYREEE (reference sequence). V was pared by 3 bases and J by 0 bases, with 8 bases of the junction left unmatched. This CDR3 has 16 amino acids. The CDR3 nucleotides read TGTGCCAGCAGCTCCCCACAGGGGCGGTTGAACACTGAAGCTTTCTTT. Its protein is CASSSPQGRLNTEAFF.

The chain joins TRBV5-1 to TRBJ2-3; D is unresolved. Trimming pared 0 bases from V and 5 bases from J, leaving 7 bases between. This CDR3 spans 13 amino acids. Germline V gene lookup returns CDR1 SGHRS and CDR2 YFSETQ. This CDR3 is CASSLGQRDTQYF. CDR3 bases: TGCGCCAGCAGCTTGGGGCAACGAGATACGCAGTATTTT.

The chain is built from TRBV12-3 or TRBV12-4 and TRBJ2-7; the D is unclear. V lost 2 bases to trimming and J lost 7 bases, with 6 bases between them. The CDR3 spans 11 residues. In nucleotides, the CDR3 is TGTGCCAGCAGTTTAAGCCGGGAGCAGTACTTC. Protein: CASSLSREQYF.